The 9 T cell receptor beta chains presented below share a single source sample, sequenced in a study of cytomegalovirus exposure and HLA in healthy donors. 13 Jbeta primers and 60 Vbeta primers were used for the PCR. Method: immunoSEQ multiplex PCR; TCRdb's copy keeps in-frame clones and lacks some. The sample holds 150,000 to 170,000 clones; 65% to 80% are singletons and the top ten take around 3.6%. The sequenced sample was PBMCs. These receptors all come from a woman in her thirties or forties in good health and CMV-seronegative.

The chain links TRBV2 to TRBJ2-7; a weak D match, TRBD1 (6 bases). V lost 7 bases to trimming and J lost 0 bases, with 10 bases between them. CDR1 is SNHLY and CDR2 is FYNNEI in the germline V gene. The CDR3 is 13 residues long. CDR3 sequence (DNA): TGTGCCAGCATTTGGGACACCTCCTACGAGCAGTACTTC. Protein product: CASIWDTSYEQYF.

Concerning this clone: An end of the junction differs from the germline gene, which may be a read error. The CDR3 sequence: CASSLRGDNEQFF. In DNA form, the CDR3 reads TGTGCTAGCAGCTTACGGGGTGACAATGAGCAGTTCTTC. The gene calls are TRBV7-7 and TRBJ2-1, with D possibly being TRBD2 (5 bases). This CDR3 has 13 residues. Germline V CDR1 and CDR2: SSHAT, FNYEAQ (reference sequence).

This clone was picked up one time. A read error may account for a junction end that differs from germline. The chain carries TRBV7-7 and TRBJ2-1, with 8 bases matching TRBD2. This CDR3 region has 17 residues. Looked up from germline, CDR1 is SSHAT and CDR2 is FNYEAQ (reference sequence). The CDR3 sequence is CASSLGLAGSSYNEQFF. In nucleotides, the CDR3 is TGTGCTAGCAGCTTAGGGCTAGCGGGTTCCTCCTACAATGAGCAGTTCTTC.

V and J are TRBV7-9 and TRBJ1-1, with D perhaps TRBD1 (5 bases). The CDR3 is made up of 13 amino acids. V was pared by 1 base and J by 6 bases, with 9 bases between. CDR1 SEHNR and CDR2 FQNEAQ come from the germline V gene (reference sequence). In nucleotides, the CDR3 is TGTGCCAGCAGCTTAGTGGGGGGGGCTGAAGCTTTCTTT. Translating it yields CASSLVGGAEAFF.

V and J are TRBV6-5 and TRBJ1-5; TRBD1 matches 11 bases. CDR1 MNHEY and CDR2 SVGAGI come from the germline V gene. The CDR3 has 15 amino acids. V lost 6 bases to trimming and J lost 8 bases; unmatched junction nucleotides: 9. CDR3 nucleotides: TGTGCCAGCAGCTGGACAGGGGGCTCGCAGGAGCCCCAGCATTTT. It specifies CASSWTGGSQEPQHF.

The chain has TRBV5-6 and TRBJ2-7; D perhaps matches TRBD2 (5 bases). V was clipped by 0 bases and J by 2 bases, with 9 bases between them. Germline V gives CDR1 SGHDT, CDR2 YYEEEE. This CDR3 region has 14 residues. The CDR3 reads CASSLGDYAYEQYF. CDR3 DNA sequence: TGTGCCAGCAGCTTGGGAGACTACGCCTACGAGCAGTACTTC.

J is TRBJ2-2 and V is TRBV6-1; tentatively, D is TRBD1 (5 bases). This CDR3 has 14 residues. CDR1 is MNHNS and CDR2 is SASEGT in the germline V gene. V lost 2 bases and J lost 1, with 5 bases in between. Here the CDR3 DNA reads TGTGCCAGCAGTGAACAGGGGAACACCGGGGAGCTGTTTTTT. Protein sequence: CASSEQGNTGELFF.

This sequence joins TRBV7-2 and TRBJ1-2, with 7 bases that match TRBD1. The germline CDR1 and CDR2 sequences are SGHTA and FQGNSA. V was pared by 5 bases and J by 0 bases, with 12 bases of the junction left unmatched. The CDR3 totals 17 residues. In nucleotides, the CDR3 is TGTGCCAGCAGCCAACCGGGACAGACCTCCTCTAACTATGGCTACACCTTC. This gives the protein CASSQPGQTSSNYGYTF.

The V and J genes are TRBV5-6 and TRBJ1-6; D is ambiguous. The V gene's germline CDR1 is SGHDT and CDR2 YYEEEE. Trimming stripped 2 bases from V and 6 bases from J, with 12 bases between. The CDR3 contains 15 residues. The CDR3 loop is CASSFRWAVNSPLHF. As DNA, the CDR3 is TGTGCCAGCAGCTTTCGATGGGCAGTTAATTCACCCCTCCACTTT.